This T cell receptor (beta chain) was profiled in a study of early stage breast cancer tumors. Study details: Most invasive tumors, twelve of 16, were ER+/PR+/HER2-.

The germline V and J ends were trimmed by 4 bases and 4 bases, with 9 bases remaining between them. CDR3 length: 12 residues. Per the germline V gene, CDR1 is SGHDT and CDR2 is YYEEEE. Assay used: immunoSEQ multiplex PCR; TCRdb lists only in-frame clones, some missing. The data hold 60,000 to 75,000 clones, with approximately 80% observed a single time. This clone was seen only a few times. This receptor was identified in a person aged 40 to 49 with breast cancer. Sequencing was done on a sample of blood. The chain carries TRBV5-6 and TRBJ2-7; D unclear. CDR3 protein: CASSQALYEQYF. CDR3 DNA sequence: TGTGCCAGCAGCCAGGCGCTGTACGAGCAGTACTTC.